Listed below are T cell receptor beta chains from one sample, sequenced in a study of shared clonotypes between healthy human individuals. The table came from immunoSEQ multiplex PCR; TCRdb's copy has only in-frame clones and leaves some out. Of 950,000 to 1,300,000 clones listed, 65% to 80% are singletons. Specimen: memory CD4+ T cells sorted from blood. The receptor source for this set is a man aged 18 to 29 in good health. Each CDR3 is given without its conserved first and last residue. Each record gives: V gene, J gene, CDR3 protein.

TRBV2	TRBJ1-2	ASSLRGNGYGYT
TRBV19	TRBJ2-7	ASSIGPGVRLRAEQY
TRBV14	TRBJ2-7	ASSPMVRGTYEQY
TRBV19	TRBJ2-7	ASSIVAWYEQY
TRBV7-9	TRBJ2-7	ASSLSRGEGSDEQY
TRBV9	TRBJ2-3	ASSQYQGTSTDTQY
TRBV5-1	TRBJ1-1	ASSLVGDRATQAF
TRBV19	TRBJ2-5	ASSLGREETQY
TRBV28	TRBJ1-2	ASSNRGQGNYGYT
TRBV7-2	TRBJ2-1	ASSFVRVAEQF
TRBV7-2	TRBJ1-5	ASSLVGRGQPQH
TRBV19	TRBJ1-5	ASTDWGVSNQPQH
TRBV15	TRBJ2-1	ATSSDASYNEQF
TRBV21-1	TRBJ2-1	ASSKRLVGRNEQF
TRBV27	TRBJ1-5	ASSFQLGQPQH
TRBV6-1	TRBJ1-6	ASSKQGNGNSPLH
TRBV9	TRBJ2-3	ASSVVSSHTDTQY